Following are 29 T cell receptor beta chains from one sample sequenced in a study of identical twins. TCRdb itself ran the 5' RACE reads through MiXCR, one entry per CDR3 protein. The table includes about 100,000 distinct CDR3 sequences, 5.9% detected once. Sample: memory T cells sorted from blood. These receptor sequences come from a woman in her fifties or sixties in good health.

This clonotype was observed at least ten times. The chain is built from TRBV6-6 and TRBJ1-1; possible D gene TRBD1, 5 bases. The CDR3 covers 12 residues. With 8 bases removed from V and 11 bases from J, the gap between germline ends came to 18 bases. Germline V gene data show CDR1 as MNHNY and CDR2 as SVGAGI (reference sequence). CDR3 protein: CASHSGGTAAFF. The CDR3 nucleotides read TGTGCCAGCCATTCAGGTGGGACGGCGGCTTTCTTT.

The table lists this clonotype with a few counts. This chain links TRBV6-6 with TRBJ2-1; D tentatively reads TRBD1 or TRBD2 (5 bases each). CDR3 length equals 14 residues. Germline lookup yields CDR1 MNHNY and CDR2 SVGAGI (reference sequence). V was cut by 7 bases and J by 3 bases, with 13 bases left in between. The CDR3 is CASTRDEIYNEQFF. As DNA, the CDR3 is TGTGCCAGCACCCGGGACGAGATCTACAATGAGCAGTTCTTC.

This clonotype was found a few times. The V and J genes are TRBV7-2 and TRBJ2-2; D unclear. The germline gives CDR1 SGHTA, CDR2 FQGNSA. The V end was cut by 6 bases, the J end by 10 bases, with 9 bases between. This CDR3 spans 11 amino acids. CDR3 sequence reads: CASSITPELFF. The CDR3 DNA reads TGTGCCAGCAGTATAACTCCGGAGCTGTTTTTT.

A few counts support this clonotype. V usage is TRBV19 and J usage is TRBJ2-7; 9 nucleotides line up with TRBD1. This CDR3 comprises 12 residues. The junction had 2 bases not matched to a gene; V was cut back by 6 bases and J by 5 bases. The germline gives CDR1 LNHDA, CDR2 SQIVND (reference sequence). Written as DNA, the CDR3 is TGTGCCAGTAGGACAGGGGGAGACGAGCAGTACTTC. Protein: CASRTGGDEQYF.

This clonotype was recorded at least ten times. V is TRBV10-3 and J is TRBJ2-2; no clear D. Trimming left V 6 bases short and J 2 bases short, with 4 bases between. The CDR3 has 12 amino acids. Germline loops: CDR1 ENHRY, CDR2 SYGVKD. In DNA form, the CDR3 reads TGTGCCATCAGACAAAACACCGGGGAGCTGTTTTTT. Residues: CAIRQNTGELFF.

This clonotype was seen at least ten times. The chain has TRBV12-3 or TRBV12-4 and TRBJ2-7; D is ambiguous. This CDR3 contains 9 residues. CDR3 region: CATTYEQYF. The CDR3 DNA sequence: TGTGCAACGACCTACGAGCAGTACTTC.

This clonotype was recorded many times. The chain is built from TRBV13 and TRBJ2-1; D unresolved. Trimming removed 0 bases from V and 7 bases from J, with 10 bases in between. The CDR3 covers 14 residues. Germline CDR1 PRHDT, CDR2 FYEKMQ (reference sequence). Here the CDR3 DNA reads TGTGCCAGCAGCTTAGGTCCCCTTGGGAATGAGCAGTTCTTC. Amino acids: CASSLGPLGNEQFF. Together with reference TRBV13 and TRBJ2-1, the CDR3 gives the full variable domain: AAGVIQSPRHLIKEKRETATLKCYPIPRHDTVYWYQQGPGQDPQFLISFYEKMQSDKGSIPDRFSAQQFSDYHSELNMSSLELGDSALYFCASSLGPLGNEQFFGPGTRLTVL.

This clonotype was counted ten times or more. This rearrangement joins TRBV20-1 to TRBJ1-5; D is uncertain. Germline loops: CDR1 DFQATT, CDR2 SNEGSKA (reference sequence). V was cut by 4 bases and J by 3 bases, with 10 bases left in between. This CDR3 region has 13 residues. The CDR3 is CSAIDGANQPQHF. The CDR3 bases are TGCAGTGCTATCGACGGCGCCAATCAGCCCCAGCATTTT.

This clonotype was seen repeatedly, ten times or more. V and J are TRBV29-1 and TRBJ2-7; D is undetermined. Per germline, CDR1 SQVTM and CDR2 ANQGSEA. The length of the CDR3 is 10 residues. Trimming pared 4 bases from V and 7 bases from J, leaving 8 bases between. This CDR3 reads CSVVIFEQYF. Here the CDR3 DNA reads TGCAGCGTTGTAATTTTTGAGCAGTACTTC.

The genes are TRBV3-1 and TRBJ2-5; 11 bases line up with TRBD2. The germline V gene encodes CDR1 LGHDT and CDR2 YNNKEL (reference sequence). The trim removed 3 bases at V and 2 bases at J, leaving 5 bases unmatched. This CDR3 spans 16 amino acids. CDR3 DNA sequence: TGTGCCAGCAGCCAGGGACTAGCGGAATTTCAAGAGACCCAGTACTTC. This encodes CASSQGLAEFQETQYF.

This clonotype was observed many times. The DNA for the CDR3 is TGTGCCAGCAGTTCAATTACACCACTTGCGGAAGCAGATACGCAGTATTTT. Its translation is CASSSITPLAEADTQYF. The chain links TRBV12-3 or TRBV12-4 to TRBJ2-3; D is unclear. Between the trimmed V and J ends, which lost 4 bases and 4 bases, there was a span of 21 bases. The CDR3 spans 17 residues.

The table lists this clonotype with many counts. This chain's CDR3 is CSARSRLAIDEQFF. CDR3 bases: TGCAGTGCTAGATCCCGATTAGCTATCGATGAGCAGTTCTTC. The chain uses TRBV20-1 and TRBJ2-1; no clear D. The germline CDR1 and CDR2 sequences are DFQATT and SNEGSKA (reference sequence). The CDR3 spans 14 residues. Trimming removed 2 bases from V and 8 bases from J, with 16 bases in between.

Ten or more counts support this clonotype. The rearrangement joins TRBV5-1 to TRBJ2-1; 7 bases agree with TRBD2. CDR1 and CDR2 from the germline V gene are SGHRS and YFSETQ. CDR3 length: 15 residues. V lost 7 bases, J lost 5 bases, and 12 bases stayed unmatched. Here the CDR3 DNA reads TGCGCCAGCGGAAAAAGCGGGGTCGAGAACAATGAGCAGTTCTTC. It specifies CASGKSGVENNEQFF.

This clonotype was recorded many times. The chain carries TRBV2 and TRBJ1-6, with D hard to call. This CDR3 has 14 amino acids. Germline V gene lookup returns CDR1 SNHLY and CDR2 FYNNEI. Trimming removed 7 bases at V and 4 bases at J, with 11 bases between. CDR3 amino acids: CASTPGGYNSPLHF. The CDR3 region has the DNA TGTGCCAGCACGCCAGGAGGATATAATTCACCCCTCCACTTT.

In its sample, this clonotype was seen many times. The V and J genes are TRBV29-1 and TRBJ2-1; D ambiguous. Germline V gives CDR1 SQVTM, CDR2 ANQGSEA. CDR3 size: 12 residues. Trimming removed 3 bases from V and 4 bases from J, with 7 bases in between. The CDR3 loop is CSVDGRYNEQFF. CDR3 sequence (DNA): TGCAGCGTTGACGGCAGATACAATGAGCAGTTCTTC.

Ten or more counts support this clonotype. The chain has TRBV10-2 and TRBJ1-2; the D gene is possibly TRBD1 (6 bases). The CDR3 runs to 13 residues. Germline V lookup: CDR1 WSHSY, CDR2 SAAADI. Trimming pared 6 bases from V and 1 base from J, leaving 9 bases between. This chain's CDR3 is CASRTGDNYGYTF. CDR3 DNA: TGCGCCAGCAGGACAGGAGATAACTATGGCTACACCTTC.

This clonotype was counted many times. The V call is TRBV5-1, the J call TRBJ2-6; D is ambiguous. The CDR3 is 16 amino acids. Trimming shortened V by 0 bases and J by 4 bases, and 11 bases separated the two germline ends. Germline V CDR1 and CDR2: SGHRS, YFSETQ. DNA for the CDR3: TGCGCCAGCAGCTTGGGGTTAGGCTCCGGGGCCAACGTCCTGACTTTC. Its protein product is CASSLGLGSGANVLTF.

This clonotype was picked up many times. The chain joins TRBV10-2 to TRBJ1-6, with D possibly matching TRBD1 (5 bases). Germline CDR1 WSHSY, CDR2 SAAADI. The V gene lost 10 bases and the J gene lost 9 bases, with 16 bases spanning the gap. The CDR3 spans 13 residues. The CDR3 region is CATSPGFGSPLHF. The CDR3 region has the DNA TGCGCCACTAGTCCAGGGTTCGGTTCACCCCTCCACTTT.

This clonotype was detected many times. This chain connects TRBV5-1 to TRBJ1-4, with D unresolved. V shed 0 bases and J shed 0 bases, with 6 bases lying between them. Germline V gene data show CDR1 as SGHRS and CDR2 as YFSETQ. The CDR3 is 15 amino acids. CDR3 region: CASSLASPTNEKLFF. The CDR3 bases are TGCGCCAGCAGCTTGGCTTCTCCAACTAATGAAAAACTGTTTTTT.

The V call is TRBV19, the J call TRBJ2-2; TRBD2 matches 8 bases. Germline CDR1 is LNHDA and CDR2 is SQIVND (reference sequence). Trimming took 8 bases from V and 7 from J; bases not matched to a gene: 6. The CDR3 has 13 residues. The CDR3 coding sequence is TGTGCCAGTCAAGCGGGAGCGGTCGGGGAGCTGTTTTTT. Translating gives CASQAGAVGELFF.

This clonotype was recorded a few times. This chain joins TRBV12-3 or TRBV12-4 and TRBJ2-2; D gene unclear. The V end was cut by 5 bases, the J end by 4 bases, with 8 bases between. The CDR3 runs to 13 residues. The CDR3 loop is CASSPVGTGELFF. The CDR3 DNA sequence: TGTGCCAGCAGTCCGGTGGGCACCGGGGAGCTGTTTTTT.

This clonotype counts as medium-sized. The gene calls are TRBV10-2 and TRBJ1-1, with D unclear. V was trimmed by 2 bases and J by 8 bases, leaving 9 bases between them. Germline CDR1 WSHSY, CDR2 SAAADI. The CDR3 has 12 residues. CDR3 protein: CASSEGLIEAFF. In nucleotides, the CDR3 is TGCGCCAGCAGTGAGGGGTTAATCGAAGCTTTCTTT.

This clonotype has at least ten counts. V and J are TRBV3-1 and TRBJ1-1; D uncertain. Germline assignment: CDR1 LGHDT and CDR2 YNNKEL (reference sequence). Between the trimmed V and J ends, which lost 3 bases and 1 base, there was a span of 9 bases. The length of the CDR3 is 14 residues. Here the CDR3 reads CASSHKGQNTEAFF. DNA for the CDR3: TGTGCCAGCAGCCATAAGGGCCAGAACACTGAAGCTTTCTTT. Filled out from reference TRBV3-1 and TRBJ1-1, the complete variable domain reads DTAVSQTPKYLVTQMGNDKSIKCEQNLGHDTMYWYKQDSKKFLKIMFSYNNKELIINETVPNRFSPKSPDKAHLNLHINSLELGDSAVYFCASSHKGQNTEAFFGQGTRLTVV.

This clonotype was recorded many times. The chain links TRBV10-3 to TRBJ2-2, with 7 bases fitting TRBD2. From germline, CDR1 is ENHRY and CDR2 SYGVKD. V was clipped by 5 bases and J by 4 bases; unmatched bases: 7. The CDR3 spans 15 residues. CDR3 sequence: CAISQAGTITGELFF. In DNA form, the CDR3 reads TGTGCCATCAGTCAGGCCGGGACTATCACCGGGGAGCTGTTTTTT.

The sample holds many counts of this clonotype. The V call is TRBV7-8, the J call TRBJ2-7; D is possibly TRBD2 (7 bases). CDR1 and CDR2 (germline): SGHVS, FQNEAQ. This CDR3 is 15 amino acids long. Trimming removed 1 base from V and 5 bases from J, with 15 bases in between. CDR3 nucleotides: TGTGCCAGCAGCTTAGAGCGAGCGGGACAAAACGAGCAGTACTTC. Its translation: CASSLERAGQNEQYF.

This clonotype was found many times. The CDR3 nucleotides read TGTGCCAGCAGCCCACCGGGGGCTCTGAACACTGAAGCTTTCTTT. Translation gives CASSPPGALNTEAFF. The chain uses TRBV5-4 and TRBJ1-1, with D possibly being TRBD1 (6 bases). In germline, CDR1 is SGHNT, CDR2 YYREEE (reference sequence). The CDR3 extends over 15 amino acids. V lost 4 bases and J lost 0, with 13 bases in between.

This chain joins TRBV20-1 and TRBJ2-1, with D perhaps TRBD1 or TRBD2 (6 bases each). Germline lookup yields CDR1 DFQATT and CDR2 SNEGSKA (reference sequence). Between the trimmed V and J ends, which lost 5 bases and 6 bases, there was a span of 20 bases. CDR3 length equals 15 residues. This CDR3 is CSAEPGALGTNEQFF. The DNA for the CDR3 is TGCAGTGCTGAACCGGGGGCACTAGGGACCAATGAGCAGTTCTTC.

This clonotype was recorded at least ten times. This CDR3 is CATSRDMGQVLRWANVLTF. The CDR3 DNA reads as TGTGCCACCAGCAGAGATATGGGACAGGTATTGCGTTGGGCCAACGTCCTGACTTTC. V and J are TRBV15 and TRBJ2-6, with 8 bases fitting TRBD1. Germline V gene data show CDR1 as LNHNV and CDR2 as YYDKDF (reference sequence). The CDR3 runs 19 residues. V dropped 0 bases and J dropped 5; count of bases not matched to a gene: 12.

V gene TRBV5-1 combines with J gene TRBJ2-5; no definite D call. The V end lost 3 bases, the J end lost 5 bases, and 14 bases lay between the germline ends. The length of the CDR3 is 14 residues. Germline CDR1 SGHRS, CDR2 YFSETQ. CDR3 loop: CASSSGGVGETQYF. CDR3 coding DNA: TGCGCCAGCAGCTCGGGCGGAGTAGGCGAGACCCAGTACTTC.